The next 21 T cell receptor beta chains were all read from a single sample in a study of identical twins (dated by TCRdb to between 2015 and 2016). Library preparation employed 5' RACE. Reads for this sample came from an Illumina HiSeq 2000. TCRdb's own reprocessing of the public reads used fastp at Q25 and MiXCR and kept productive beta chains. Each CDR3 protein gets just one entry, which takes the most common genes and DNA from the rows behind it. The sample records under 900,000 distinct CDR3 sequences, 15% to 20% of which are singletons. The ten largest make up around 13% of the sample. This sample was also put to use in a study of T cells expressing NK-cell markers.

The sequenced sample was PBMCs. These TCRs come from a woman between 18 and 30 years old in good health.

This clonotype was found a few times. The V call is TRBV5-1, the J call TRBJ2-1; 9 bases match TRBD2. CDR3 length: 15 amino acids. Germline V gene lookup returns CDR1 SGHRS and CDR2 YFSETQ. The V and J ends lost 5 bases and 9 bases, in that order; junction bases with no gene match: 12. The CDR3 sequence is CASSYPAGGQGEQFF. In DNA, the CDR3 is TGCGCCAGCAGTTATCCCGCGGGGGGGCAAGGTGAGCAGTTCTTC.

This clonotype was observed a handful of times. The V and J genes are TRBV6-1 and TRBJ2-1; D not certain. Per the germline V gene, CDR1 is MNHNS and CDR2 is SASEGT. The V end lost 6 bases, the J end lost 9 bases, and 18 bases lay between the germline ends. The CDR3 runs to 14 residues. The CDR3 region is CASSHRSPASEQFF. DNA of the CDR3: TGTGCCAGCAGCCACCGTAGCCCTGCTAGTGAGCAGTTCTTC.

This chain connects TRBV12-3 or TRBV12-4 to TRBJ2-3; D is perhaps TRBD2 (5 bases). The CDR3 is 13 residues long. V dropped 5 bases and J dropped 6 bases, with 12 bases sitting between them. CDR3 loop: CASSLPSGDTQYF. The CDR3 DNA reads TGTGCCAGCAGTCTCCCCAGCGGCGATACGCAGTATTTT.

This sequence joins TRBV7-9 and TRBJ1-1; D perhaps matches TRBD1 (6 bases). Germline CDR1 and CDR2: SEHNR and FQNEAQ (reference sequence). This CDR3 spans 12 amino acids. The ends were cut back, 4 bases at V and 8 bases at J, with 11 bases in the middle. CDR3 bases: TGTGCCAGCAGCTCGGGGACATCCGAAGCTTTCTTT. Its protein is CASSSGTSEAFF.

This clonotype was seen more than once but under ten times. This chain connects TRBV15 to TRBJ2-6; no firm D call. Germline CDR1 is LNHNV and CDR2 is YYDKDF (reference sequence). Trimming pared 1 base from V and 0 bases from J, leaving 4 bases between. The CDR3 length is 15 residues. The CDR3 here is CATSRAGSGANVLTF. As DNA, the CDR3 is TGTGCCACCAGCAGAGCGGGCTCTGGGGCCAACGTCCTGACTTTC.

This clonotype came up a few times. The chain couples TRBV7-6 to TRBJ1-1; D may be TRBD1 (6 bases). This CDR3 contains 13 residues. Trimming stripped 3 bases from V and 5 bases from J, with 10 bases between. Germline V lookup: CDR1 SGHVS, CDR2 FNYEAQ. This CDR3 reads CASSFGTGTEAFF. The CDR3 nucleotides are TGTGCCAGCAGCTTTGGAACAGGGACTGAAGCTTTCTTT.

This clonotype was detected only a few times. The gene calls are TRBV12-3 or TRBV12-4 and TRBJ2-1; maybe TRBD2 (5 bases). The CDR3 has 14 amino acids. V lost 8 bases, J lost 8 bases, and 19 bases lay in between. CDR3 sequence reads: CASAIGGRWDEQFF. The CDR3 DNA sequence: TGTGCCAGCGCTATCGGCGGGCGCTGGGATGAGCAGTTCTTC.

The V and J genes are TRBV4-3 and TRBJ1-1; tentative D call: TRBD1 (5 bases). Trimming took 3 bases from V and 6 from J, leaving 11 bases between them. The CDR3 has 13 residues. Per the germline V gene, CDR1 is LGHNA and CDR2 is YSLEER. The CDR3 bases are TGCGCCAGCAGCCAGGAGACAGTGGCTGAAGCTTTCTTT. It translates to CASSQETVAEAFF.

This sequence joins TRBV5-5 and TRBJ2-7; TRBD1 or TRBD2 may be the D gene (5 bases each). This CDR3 contains 12 residues. With 2 bases removed from V and 6 bases from J, the gap between germline ends came to 9 bases. Germline V gene sequence: CDR1 SGHKS, CDR2 YYEKEE (reference sequence). CDR3 bases: TGTGCCAGCAGCTTTGGGGGTTTCGAGCAGTACTTC. Amino acids: CASSFGGFEQYF.

The chain is built from TRBV7-2 and TRBJ2-3; TRBD2 aligns across 9 bases. The ends lost 2 bases at V and 0 bases at J; junction bases unmatched: 6. This CDR3 is 17 amino acids long. Germline lookup yields CDR1 SGHTA and CDR2 FQGNSA. The CDR3 DNA is TGTGCCAGCAGCTTACGCGGGAGGGGTAGTAGCACAGATACGCAGTATTTT. This codes for CASSLRGRGSSTDTQYF.

In regard to this clonotype: Compared with germline, one end of the junction differs, possibly owing to a read error. The gene calls are TRBV12-3 or TRBV12-4 and TRBJ2-2, with 15 bases aligning to TRBD2. This CDR3 has 19 amino acids. In nucleotides, the CDR3 is TGTGCCATCAGTTTACACCGGACTAGCGGGGGGGCCTACACCGGGGAGCTGTTTTTT. Encoded protein: CAISLHRTSGGAYTGELFF.

The V call is TRBV20-1, the J call TRBJ1-5; TRBD1 matches at 7 bases. Per the germline V gene, CDR1 is DFQATT and CDR2 is SNEGSKA (reference sequence). CDR3 length: 15 residues. After removal of 2 bases from V and 0 bases from J, the junction contained 4 bases not matched to a gene. DNA for the CDR3: TGCAGTGCTAGAAAGACAGGGTATAGCAATCAGCCCCAGCATTTT. Residues: CSARKTGYSNQPQHF.

The CDR3 sequence is CASSPWTGGWNQPQHF. Here the CDR3 DNA reads TGTGCCAGCAGCCCCTGGACAGGGGGTTGGAATCAGCCCCAGCATTTT. The gene calls are TRBV7-2 and TRBJ1-5; 10 nucleotides line up with TRBD1. Germline assignment: CDR1 SGHTA and CDR2 FQGNSA. With V trimmed by 5 bases and J by 4 bases, 8 bases remained unmatched. CDR3 size: 16 residues.

This chain connects TRBV20-1 to TRBJ1-2; tentative D call: TRBD1 (5 bases). Germline values: CDR1 DFQATT, CDR2 SNEGSKA (reference sequence). The CDR3 has 12 amino acids. As DNA, the CDR3 is TGCGGACTTAGGGGCGCGAACTATGGCTACACCTTC. Amino acid sequence: CGLRGANYGYTF.

V usage is TRBV3-1 and J usage is TRBJ2-7; tentative D call: TRBD2 (6 bases). This CDR3 is built from 13 residues. V was shortened by 4 bases and J by 12 bases, with 19 bases between the two germline ends. Germline CDR1 LGHDT, CDR2 YNNKEL (reference sequence). DNA for the CDR3: TGTGCCAGCAGCCCCTTTGAAGGAGGGAGTCCGTACTTC. Amino acid sequence: CASSPFEGGSPYF.

This clonotype was seen more than once but under ten times. This chain uses TRBV7-2 with TRBJ2-3; maybe TRBD2 (6 bases). CDR1 is SGHTA and CDR2 is FQGNSA in the germline V gene. The CDR3 extends over 14 amino acids. Trimming stripped 2 bases from V and 4 bases from J, with 10 bases between. CDR3 sequence: CASSLRSGADTQYF. For the CDR3, the DNA is TGTGCCAGCAGCTTAAGGTCGGGAGCAGATACGCAGTATTTT.

The CDR3 sequence: CSATRGSNQPQHF. The CDR3 DNA is TGCAGTGCCACCAGAGGGTCCAATCAGCCCCAGCATTTT. V is TRBV20-1 and J is TRBJ1-5; D uncertain. The V gene lost 6 bases and the J gene lost 3 bases, with 12 bases spanning the gap. CDR3 size: 13 residues. Looked up from germline, CDR1 is DFQATT and CDR2 is SNEGSKA (reference sequence).

This chain uses TRBV7-2 with TRBJ1-1; D gene uncertain. Germline V gene lookup returns CDR1 SGHTA and CDR2 FQGNSA. Between the trimmed V and J ends, which lost 2 bases and 2 bases, there was a span of 12 bases. The length of the CDR3 is 15 residues. The CDR3 bases are TGTGCCAGCAGCTTATATATCGTGGAAAACACTGAAGCTTTCTTT. Its protein product is CASSLYIVENTEAFF. Using reference TRBV7-2 and TRBJ1-1 for the parts outside the CDR3, the full variable domain is GAGVSQSPSNKVTEKGKDVELRCDPISGHTALYWYRQSLGQGLEFLIYFQGNSAPDKSGLPSDRFSAERTGGSVSTLTIQRTQQEDSAVYLCASSLYIVENTEAFFGQGTRLTVV.

V is TRBV20-1 and J is TRBJ1-1; the D is unclear. The V and J ends lost 4 bases and 5 bases respectively, with 11 bases between them. The CDR3 sequence is 12 residues long. Germline assignment: CDR1 DFQATT and CDR2 SNEGSKA (reference sequence). CDR3 amino acids: CSATAGKTEAFF. The CDR3 DNA follows: TGCAGTGCTACCGCCGGGAAAACTGAAGCTTTCTTT.

This clonotype was picked up a small number of times. V gene TRBV29-1 combines with J gene TRBJ2-1, with 10 bases lining up with TRBD2. The CDR3 extends over 14 amino acids. Germline-derived CDR1 and CDR2 are SQVTM and ANQGSEA. V dropped 6 bases and J dropped 7; count of bases not matched to a gene: 9. CDR3: CSVTRKREGNEQFF. The CDR3 nucleotides read TGCAGCGTAACACGTAAGCGGGAGGGGAATGAGCAGTTCTTC.

Only a few counts were recorded for this clonotype. The chain employs TRBV20-1 and TRBJ2-7; D gene uncertain. The CDR3 totals 13 residues. V lost 3 bases, J lost 5 bases, and 14 bases lay in between. From germline, CDR1 is DFQATT and CDR2 SNEGSKA (reference sequence). CDR3 bases: TGCAGTGCTAGTCTCCAGCTGGCTAACGAGCAGTACTTC. Protein sequence: CSASLQLANEQYF.